This is a list of T cell receptor beta chains from one sample in a study of shared clonotypes between healthy human individuals. Profiling relied on immunoSEQ multiplex PCR, and the TCRdb table lists in-frame clones only, not all of them. The sample comprises about 320,000 clones, 80% to 90% of which are singletons, and 15% to 20% rests with the top ten. The sequenced sample consisted of memory CD8+ T cells sorted from blood. These receptors were collected from a man aged 18-30 years in good health. Both conserved end residues are part of each CDR3. D genes are given only for firm matches. The size of a clone is reported for some rows only, either as once, few or many, or as a class for expanded clones.

abundance,d_gene,j_gene,v_gene,len,CDR3nt,CDR3aa
NA,NA,TRBJ2-1,TRBV4-1,16,TGCGCCAGCAGCCAAATCGAAGAGTCGAGACAATGGGAGCAGTTCTTC,CASSQIEESRQWEQFF
NA,TRBD1,TRBJ2-4,TRBV4-1,15,TGCGCCAGCAGCCAAAACAGGGGGCTCGGAGGCCTCCAGTACTTC,CASSQNRGLGGLQYF
NA,TRBD2,TRBJ2-1,TRBV9,18,TGTGCCAGCAGCGTTGGGACTAGCGGGACCACCTCCTACAATGAGCAGTTCTTC,CASSVGTSGTTSYNEQFF
NA,TRBD1,TRBJ2-7,TRBV5-5,16,TGTGCCAGCAGACTCCCGGGCAGGGGGTTGTTGAACGAGCAGTACTTC,CASRLPGRGLLNEQYF
many,NA,TRBJ2-5,TRBV4-1,13,TGCGCCAGCAGCCCCGGACTCGTCGAGACCCAGTACTTC,CASSPGLVETQYF
NA,TRBD1,TRBJ2-7,TRBV10-2,15,TGCGCCAGCAGTGAGCCCCGACAGGGACGGTACGAGCAGTACTTC,CASSEPRQGRYEQYF
NA,NA,TRBJ1-6,TRBV6-5,12,TGTGCCAGCAGTTTCGAGGGCTTGGCCCTCCACTTT,CASSFEGLALHF
NA,NA,TRBJ1-2,TRBV29-1,15,TGCAGCGTTCTCACCGGGACGGATAATAACTATGGCTACACCTTC,CSVLTGTDNNYGYTF
NA,TRBD2,TRBJ2-1,TRBV4-3,16,TGCGCCAGCAGCCAATCTAGCGGGAGGGCCTACAATGAGCAGTTCTTC,CASSQSSGRAYNEQFF
NA,TRBD2,TRBJ2-7,TRBV5-1,16,TGCGCCAGCAGCTTTTATAGCGGGGGATACCACTACGAGCAGTACTTC,CASSFYSGGYHYEQYF
NA,TRBD1,TRBJ1-2,TRBV29-1,13,TGCAGCGTGGCCGGACAGGCCATTTATGGCTACACCTTC,CSVAGQAIYGYTF
NA,NA,TRBJ2-7,TRBV6-6,14,TGTGCCAGCAGCCCACCTGGACAGACCTACGAGCAGTACTTC,CASSPPGQTYEQYF
NA,TRBD1,TRBJ1-2,TRBV25-1,15,TGTGCCAGCAGTGAGGTGACAGGGGAAATCTATGGCTACACCTTC,CASSEVTGEIYGYTF
NA,NA,TRBJ1-4,TRBV4-1,15,TGCGCCAGCAGCCAATCACAGCTTTCGGCTGAAAAACTGTTTTTT,CASSQSQLSAEKLFF
once,NA,TRBJ1-5,TRBV6-1,15,TGTGCCAGCAAAACAGGGTTGTCGGGCAATCAGCCCCAGCATTTT,CASKTGLSGNQPQHF
NA,NA,TRBJ2-2,TRBV11-2,14,TGTGCCAGCGCCCTGGCAGGAGGTACCGGGGAGCTGTTTTTT,CASALAGGTGELFF
NA,NA,TRBJ1-5,TRBV27,15,TGTGCCAGCAGCCTTGCGGGGGTCTCAATTCAGCCCCAGCATTTT,CASSLAGVSIQPQHF
NA,TRBD2,TRBJ2-7,TRBV19,15,TGTGCCAGTAGTATTGTGCTAGCGGGCTCCTACGAGCAGTACTTC,CASSIVLAGSYEQYF
NA,TRBD2,TRBJ2-1,TRBV10-1,14,TGCGCCAGCAGTGTCACCGGGACTAGCAATGAGCAGTTCTTC,CASSVTGTSNEQFF
NA,NA,TRBJ1-4,TRBV7-9,16,TGTGCCAGCAGCTTAGGCCCAGTTGCAACTAATGAAAAACTGTTTTTT,CASSLGPVATNEKLFF
NA,NA,TRBJ2-2,TRBV10-3,15,TGTGCCATCAGTGAGGTGCGGAACTACACCGGGGAGCTGTTTTTT,CAISEVRNYTGELFF
NA,NA,TRBJ2-7,TRBV27,13,TGTGCCAGCGGCGGGTCCCTCTCCTACGAGCAGTACTTC,CASGGSLSYEQYF
NA,NA,TRBJ2-7,TRBV5-1,13,TGCGCCAGCAGCTTTTCTAGCTCCTACGAGCAGTACTTC,CASSFSSSYEQYF
NA,NA,TRBJ2-7,TRBV5-6,16,TGTGCCAGCAGCTTAGTGCAGGGGCTAGGCTCCTACGAGCAGTACTTC,CASSLVQGLGSYEQYF
NA,NA,TRBJ2-7,TRBV27,13,TGTGCCAGCAGTTTATTACAGGGCTACGAGCAGTACTTC,CASSLLQGYEQYF
NA,NA,TRBJ2-7,TRBV11-2,14,TGTGCCAGCAGTAGTGGGGGGAGTGGGTACGAGCAGTACTTC,CASSSGGSGYEQYF
NA,TRBD2,TRBJ2-7,TRBV13,14,TGTGCCAGCAGCACACTAGCGGGAGACGGCGAGCAGTACTTC,CASSTLAGDGEQYF
NA,TRBD2,TRBJ2-2,TRBV7-9,16,TGTGCCAGCAGCTTCCGACTAGCGGGCAGCACCGGGGAGCTGTTTTTT,CASSFRLAGSTGELFF
NA,TRBD1,TRBJ1-2,TRBV28,14,TGTGCCAGCACTGGGACAGGGGATAGCTATGGCTACACCTTC,CASTGTGDSYGYTF
NA,NA,TRBJ1-5,TRBV6-1,15,TGTGCCAGCAGTGAAAGAAGGGGGGCCGATCAGCCCCAGCATTTT,CASSERRGADQPQHF
NA,NA,TRBJ1-1,TRBV7-9,12,TGTGCCAGCAGCTCAGGATCCACTGAAGCTTTCTTT,CASSSGSTEAFF
NA,TRBD2,TRBJ2-1,TRBV10-3,15,TGTGCCAGTCGAAACAGCGGGAGGCCCGGGAATGAGCAGTTCTTC,CASRNSGRPGNEQFF
NA,NA,TRBJ1-6,TRBV6-5,16,TGTGCCAGCAGTTCGACCGAGAGCTCCTATAATTCACCCCTCCACTTT,CASSSTESSYNSPLHF
once,NA,TRBJ1-1,TRBV5-8,16,TGTGCCAGCAGCCCCCTCTATGCCGGGGGTCGTGCTGAAGCTTTCTTT,CASSPLYAGGRAEAFF
NA,NA,TRBJ1-3,TRBV14,13,TGTGCCAGCAGCCAGGGCTCTGGAAACACCATATATTTT,CASSQGSGNTIYF
NA,TRBD2,TRBJ2-5,TRBV2,15,TGTGCCAGCAGTGATTGGCGGGGGTTACAAGAGACCCAGTACTTC,CASSDWRGLQETQYF
NA,NA,TRBJ2-3,TRBV28,14,TGTGCCAGCACTTCCGGGGGAGACACAGATACGCAGTATTTT,CASTSGGDTDTQYF